This T cell receptor (beta chain) was obtained from a study of blood T cell repertoires in COVID-19. Study at large: COVID-19 samples collected from the United States, Italy and Spain covered acute and convalescent phases.

Original processing notes: The authors estimated nucleated cell counts from reference gene primer amplification. The assay was immunoSEQ multiplex PCR, and TCRdb's table has in-frame clones only and misses some. V, J and clone size were drawn from that table, and D and trimming were deduced from the DNA. The sample holds over 200,000 clones; about 85% are singletons and the top ten take less than 14%. Each participant's cohort was designated according to participant-reported clinical history. Cohort 3 donors counted as recovered after two negative PCRs, clearance, or resolved symptoms. The length of the CDR3 is 13 residues. Germline CDR1 MNHNS, CDR2 SASEGT. V lost 2 bases, J lost 3 bases, and 7 bases lay in between.

The sequencing sample was made of PBMCs or T cells enriched from blood (not recorded which). The V gene is TRBV6-1, the J gene TRBJ1-2, with D tentatively TRBD1 (6 bases). The sequence came from a man aged 25-40 years who had recovered from COVID-19. DNA for the CDR3: TGTGCCAGCAGTGAAAACAGGGACTATGGCTACACCTTC. Protein product: CASSENRDYGYTF.